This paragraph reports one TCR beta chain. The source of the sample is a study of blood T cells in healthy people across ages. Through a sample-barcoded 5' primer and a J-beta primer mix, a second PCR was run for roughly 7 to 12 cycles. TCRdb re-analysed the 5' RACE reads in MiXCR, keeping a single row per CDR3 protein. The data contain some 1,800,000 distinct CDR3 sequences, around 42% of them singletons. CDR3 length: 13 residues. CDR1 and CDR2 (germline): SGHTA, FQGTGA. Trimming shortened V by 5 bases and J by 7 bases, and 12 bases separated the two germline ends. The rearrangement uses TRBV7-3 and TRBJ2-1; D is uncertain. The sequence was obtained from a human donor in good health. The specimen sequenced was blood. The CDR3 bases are TGTGCCAGCAGCCTGCTTTCCGGGAATGAGCAGTTCTTC. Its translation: CASSLLSGNEQFF.